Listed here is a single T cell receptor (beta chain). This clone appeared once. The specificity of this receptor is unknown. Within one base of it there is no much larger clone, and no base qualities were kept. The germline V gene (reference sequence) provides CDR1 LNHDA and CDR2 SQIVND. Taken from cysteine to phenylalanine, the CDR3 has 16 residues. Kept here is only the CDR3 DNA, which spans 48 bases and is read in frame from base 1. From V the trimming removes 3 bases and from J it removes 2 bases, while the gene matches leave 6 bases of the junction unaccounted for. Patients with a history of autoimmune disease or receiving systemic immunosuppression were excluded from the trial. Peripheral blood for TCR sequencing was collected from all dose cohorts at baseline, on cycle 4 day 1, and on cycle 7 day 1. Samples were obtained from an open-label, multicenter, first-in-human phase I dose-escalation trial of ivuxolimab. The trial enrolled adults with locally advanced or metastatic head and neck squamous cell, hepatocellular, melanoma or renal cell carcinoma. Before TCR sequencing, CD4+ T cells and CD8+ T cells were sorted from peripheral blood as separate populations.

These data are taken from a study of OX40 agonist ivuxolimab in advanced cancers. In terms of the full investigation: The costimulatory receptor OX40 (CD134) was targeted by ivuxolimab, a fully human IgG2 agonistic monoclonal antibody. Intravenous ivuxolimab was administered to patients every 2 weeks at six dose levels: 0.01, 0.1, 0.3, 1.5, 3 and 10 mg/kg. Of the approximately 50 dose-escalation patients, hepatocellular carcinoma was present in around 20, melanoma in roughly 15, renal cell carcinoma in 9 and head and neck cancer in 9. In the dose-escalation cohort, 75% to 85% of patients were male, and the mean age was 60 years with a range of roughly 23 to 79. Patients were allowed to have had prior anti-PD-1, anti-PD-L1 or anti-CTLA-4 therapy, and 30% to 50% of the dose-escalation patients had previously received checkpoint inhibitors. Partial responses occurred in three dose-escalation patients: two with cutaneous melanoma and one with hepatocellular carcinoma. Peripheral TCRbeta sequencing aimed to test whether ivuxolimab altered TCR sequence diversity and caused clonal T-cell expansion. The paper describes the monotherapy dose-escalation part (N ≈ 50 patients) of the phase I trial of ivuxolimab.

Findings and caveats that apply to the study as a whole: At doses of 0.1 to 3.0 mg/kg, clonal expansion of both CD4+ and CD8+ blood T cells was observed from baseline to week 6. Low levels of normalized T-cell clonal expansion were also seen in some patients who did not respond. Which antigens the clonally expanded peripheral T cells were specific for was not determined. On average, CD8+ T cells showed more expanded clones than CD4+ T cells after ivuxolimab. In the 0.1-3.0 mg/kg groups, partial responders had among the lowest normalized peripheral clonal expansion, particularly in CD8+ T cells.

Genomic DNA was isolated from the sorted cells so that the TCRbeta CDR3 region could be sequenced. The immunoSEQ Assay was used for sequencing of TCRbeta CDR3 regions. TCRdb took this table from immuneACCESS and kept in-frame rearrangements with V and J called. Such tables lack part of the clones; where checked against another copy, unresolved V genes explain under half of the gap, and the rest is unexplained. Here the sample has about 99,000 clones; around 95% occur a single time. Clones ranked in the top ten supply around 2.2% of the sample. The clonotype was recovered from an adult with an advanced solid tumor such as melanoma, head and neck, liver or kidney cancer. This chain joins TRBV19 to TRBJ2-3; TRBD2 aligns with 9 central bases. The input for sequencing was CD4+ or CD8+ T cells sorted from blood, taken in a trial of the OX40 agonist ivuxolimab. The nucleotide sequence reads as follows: TGTGCCAGTAGTATGGGCCTAGCGGGGTCCACAGATACGCAGTATTTT. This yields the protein CASSMGLAGSTDTQYF.